The table lists the clone carrying this T cell receptor beta chain with a few counts. No antigen is known for it. The V end lost 6 bases, the J end lost 2 bases, and 12 bases lay between the germline ends. The CDR3 extends over 14 amino acids. CDR1 is SNHLY, CDR2 FYNNEI, per germline. The data originate from a study of T cells in Graves' hyperthyroidism and ophthalmopathy. Study-wide findings and caveats: Most clonotypes expanded in the thyroid (above 0.001) were also present in blood.

From RNA transcripts, TCR beta CDR3 regions were amplified. First-round RT-PCR of the TCR CDR3 relied on the HTBI primer set. TCRdb independently ran MiXCR on the multiplex PCR reads; one entry per CDR3 protein. Among 300,000 or so distinct CDR3 sequences, 15% to 20% were seen once, and the ten largest hold 45% to 55%. Sequenced sample: blood. The chain uses TRBV2 and TRBJ2-3, with D maybe TRBD1 (6 bases). The receptor comes from a woman between 50 and 59 years old with Graves' hyperthyroidism. CDR3 amino acids: CASRETGTTDTQYF. The DNA of the CDR3 is TGTGCCAGCAGAGAGACAGGAACCACAGATACGCAGTATTTT.